One sample yielded the 10 T cell receptor beta chains listed below, sequenced in a study of PD-L1 blockade in urothelial cancer. The method was immunoSEQ multiplex PCR; TCRdb's version includes in-frame clones alone and lacks a portion of them. The sample consists of 120,000 or so clones, 86% of them appearing once. Time point described: peripheral blood 6 weeks after treatment start. Material: PBMCs, obtained around atezolizumab (anti-PD-L1) treatment. These receptors were collected from a man in his fifties or sixties with urothelial cancer.

This clone was counted only a few times. The gene calls are TRBV19 and TRBJ1-2; D gene ambiguous. Trimming removed 3 bases at V and 5 bases at J, with 7 bases between. CDR1 and CDR2 from the germline V gene are LNHDA and SQIVND (reference sequence). CDR3 length: 12 amino acids. The CDR3 region has the DNA TGTGCCAGTAGTATTATCGGGTATGGCTACACCTTC. It yields the protein CASSIIGYGYTF.

The chain combines TRBV15 with TRBJ1-2, with a possible D match to TRBD1 (6 bases). Trimming took off 3 bases at V and 8 bases at J, with 16 bases between the two ends. CDR1 is LNHNV and CDR2 is YYDKDF in the germline V gene (reference sequence). CDR3 length equals 14 residues. CDR3 amino acids: CATSRGAGLWGYTF. The CDR3 DNA is TGTGCCACCAGCAGGGGGGCCGGACTGTGGGGCTACACCTTC.

This chain connects TRBV27 to TRBJ2-7; TRBD1 might be the D (5 bases). Trimming removed 6 bases at V and 5 bases at J, with 14 bases between. This CDR3 is built from 13 residues. In germline, CDR1 is MNHEY, CDR2 SMNVEV (reference sequence). CDR3 protein: CASRWSGQDEQYF. The CDR3 coding sequence is TGTGCCAGCAGATGGTCAGGGCAGGACGAGCAGTACTTC.

The rearrangement joins TRBV6-5 to TRBJ2-5, with 13 bases aligning to TRBD2. Germline-derived CDR1 and CDR2 are MNHEY and SVGAGI. This CDR3 spans 15 amino acids. V trimming: 8 bases; J trimming: 4 bases; junction bases outside the gene matches: 7. The CDR3 DNA sequence: TGTGCCAGCGAGAGGACTAGCGGGAGCGGAGAGACCCAGTACTTC. It codes for CASERTSGSGETQYF.

The rearrangement joins TRBV4-1 to TRBJ2-1; 13 bases fit TRBD2. The CDR3 sequence is 20 residues long. The ends lost 3 bases at V and 2 bases at J; junction bases unmatched: 13. Per germline, CDR1 MGHRA and CDR2 YSYEKL. CDR3 sequence: CASSHPQVETSGRPYNEQFF. CDR3 coding DNA: TGCGCCAGCAGCCACCCCCAGGTTGAGACTAGCGGGAGGCCCTACAATGAGCAGTTCTTC.

This sequence joins TRBV5-1 and TRBJ1-2; 8 nucleotides align to TRBD1. CDR1 is SGHRS, CDR2 YFSETQ, per germline. This CDR3 comprises 15 residues. The ends lost 4 bases at V and 6 bases at J; junction bases unmatched: 11. CDR3 residues: CASSPGGANHDGYTF. CDR3 in DNA: TGCGCCAGCAGCCCAGGGGGCGCAAACCACGATGGCTACACCTTC.

This clone came up many times. CDR3 in amino acids: CASSITGAGANVLTF. DNA of the CDR3: TGTGCCAGCTCAATTACAGGGGCTGGGGCCAACGTCCTGACTTTC. The chain links TRBV18 to TRBJ2-6; 7 nucleotides match TRBD1. This CDR3 region has 15 residues. CDR1 and CDR2 from the germline V gene are KGHSH and LQKENI. Unmatched junction bases numbered 3, after V lost 5 bases and J lost 2 bases.

This clone was counted only a few times. This chain connects TRBV4-1 to TRBJ1-3; no clear D. The CDR3 sequence is 15 residues long. Trimming took 0 bases from V and 10 from J, leaving 16 bases between them. Germline-derived CDR1 and CDR2 are MGHRA and YSYEKL. The CDR3 is CASSQDSVDPGTIYF. Here the CDR3 DNA reads TGCGCCAGCAGCCAAGATTCGGTGGACCCGGGGACCATATATTTT.

The chain is built from TRBV4-2 and TRBJ2-3, with 7 nucleotides matching TRBD2. The CDR3 spans 12 residues. Germline CDR1 LGHNA, CDR2 YNFKEQ. The V segment lost 8 bases and the J segment 3 bases; nucleotides outside the gene matches: 2. In DNA form, the CDR3 reads TGTGCCAGCGGGACTAAGACAGATACGCAGTATTTT. Protein: CASGTKTDTQYF.

This chain joins TRBV18 and TRBJ2-3, with TRBD2 matching 15 bases. The CDR3 is 19 residues long. The V segment lost 5 bases and the J segment 1 base; nucleotides outside the gene matches: 10. Germline V gene lookup returns CDR1 KGHSH and CDR2 LQKENI. Here the CDR3 DNA reads TGTGCCAGCTCATCGCGGACTAGCGGGAGGGCTGAAGGCACAGATACGCAGTATTTT. Translation gives CASSSRTSGRAEGTDTQYF.